This T cell receptor (beta chain) was sequenced in a study of OX40 agonist ivuxolimab in advanced cancers. Study at large: Of the participants, under 50% had some prior anti-PD-1, anti-PD-L1 or anti-CTLA-4 therapy, which was allowed.

Germline values: CDR1 SNHLY, CDR2 FYNNEI. V dropped 7 bases and J dropped 15 bases, with 15 bases sitting between them. This CDR3 contains 11 residues. Study-level findings and limits: Not determined was the antigen specificity of the expanded peripheral T cells. Relative to CD4+, CD8+ T cells held more expanded clones on average.

This clone was found once. Its specificity is unknown. Some clones are missing from TCRdb's copy, which holds only in-frame ones; the method was immunoSEQ multiplex PCR. The table has about 53,000 clones, nearly 90% seen once. V usage is TRBV2 and J usage is TRBJ1-4, with D uncertain. The source material was CD4+ or CD8+ T cells sorted from blood, sampled in a trial of the OX40 agonist ivuxolimab. This receptor was identified in an adult with an advanced solid tumor such as melanoma, head and neck, liver or kidney cancer. CDR3: CASIDLSGLFF. The DNA of the CDR3 is TGTGCCAGCATAGACCTCTCTGGGTTGTTTTTT.